This TCR beta chain was found in a study of a mutant IDH1 vaccine in newly diagnosed glioma. Study background: Vaccination began 4-6 weeks post radiotherapy alone, or with temozolomide cycles. Among treated patients, about 60% were male and around 40% female, and mean age was about 41 years.

Libraries were prepared by immunoSEQ multiplex PCR; TCRdb keeps only in-frame clonotypes and omits some of them. The sample has 53,000 or so clones; roughly three quarters are singletons. Germline-derived CDR1 and CDR2 are SNHLY and FYNNEI. Trimming left V 2 bases short and J 5 bases short, with 9 bases between. The CDR3 contains 13 residues. The time point denotes: week 35, safety follow-up. Vaccine doses each comprised 300 ug of mutant IDH1 20-mer peptide, with topical imiquimod. The study gave patients eight vaccinations in weeks 1, 3, 5, 7, 11, 15, 19, 23. About this clone: Antigen: not known.

Overall study results and limits: Among patients, approximately 93% showed immune responses induced by the vaccine.

The sequenced sample was PBMCs, obtained from a glioma patient whose treatment included an IDH1 peptide vaccine. The clonotype comes from a man aged 40-55 years with glioma. The chain is built from TRBV2 and TRBJ2-5, with D perhaps TRBD2 (5 bases). The CDR3 coding sequence is TGTGCCAGCAGTGAAAGGCGAGGGGAGACCCAGTACTTC. Protein sequence: CASSERRGETQYF. Full variable domain (rest looked up from reference TRBV2 and TRBJ2-5): EPEVTQTPSHQVTQMGQEVILRCVPISNHLYFYWYRQILGQKVEFLVSFYNNEISEKSEIFDDQFSVERPDGSNFTLKIRSTKLEDSAMYFCASSERRGETQYFGPGTRLLVL.